Listed below are T cell receptor beta chains from one sample, sequenced in a study of T cell responses to AZD1222 COVID-19 vaccine. Sequencing used immunoSEQ multiplex PCR; TCRdb keeps in-frame clones, though not all of them. The sample carries some 96,000 clones, approximately 87% recorded once. The sequences come from peripheral blood, collected on day 0 of MenACWY control vaccination. The receptors originated from an adult in good health. Both conserved end residues are part of each CDR3. Fields, in order: V gene, J gene, clone size, D gene, CDR3 DNA, CDR3 protein. The D gene is left open where the match is weak. For some rows the clone size is stated as once, few or many, or as a class when expanded; others skip it.

TRBV5-1	TRBJ1-2	.	.	TGCGCCAGCAGCCCGCAAGGGGTACGCGGCTACACCTTC	CASSPQGVRGYTF
TRBV27	TRBJ1-2	.	TRBD1	TGTGCCAGCACCTCCCGTTCGGGACAGGGTAAAACTAACTATGGCTACACCTTC	CASTSRSGQGKTNYGYTF
TRBV9	TRBJ1-2	once	.	TGTGCCAGCAGCGCGGGGACGGTGGGGTGGGGCGCCTATGGCTACACCTTC	CASSAGTVGWGAYGYTF
TRBV14	TRBJ2-7	.	TRBD2	TGTGCCAGCAGCCTAGGTAGCGGGGCTTACGAGCAGTACTTC	CASSLGSGAYEQYF
TRBV4-1	TRBJ1-5	few	TRBD1	TGCGCCAGCGGGGACAGAATTGGTGATCGGCCCCAGCATTTT	CASGDRIGDRPQHF
TRBV19	TRBJ2-7	.	TRBD2	TGTGCCAGTAGGCGGGGACTAGCGGGAGTAGGCGACGAGCAGTACTTC	CASRRGLAGVGDEQYF
TRBV10-3	TRBJ1-1	many	.	TGTGCCATCAGAGTTCAAGTCTTAGACAGGAACACTGAAGCTTTCTTT	CAIRVQVLDRNTEAFF
TRBV27	TRBJ2-5	.	.	TGTGCCAGCAGTTTAGGGGGGAGATACCAAGAGACCCAGTACTTC	CASSLGGRYQETQYF
TRBV30	TRBJ2-2	.	.	TGTGCCTGGAGTCGCCGGCGAGGGAGCACCGGGGAGCTGTTTTTT	CAWSRRRGSTGELFF
TRBV14	TRBJ2-1	.	TRBD2	TGTGCCAGCAGCCCCGGACTAGCGGGGAGTGGGGAGCAGTTCTTC	CASSPGLAGSGEQFF
TRBV28	TRBJ2-1	.	.	TGTGCCTCCCAGGGTACTACCTACAATGAGCAGTTCTTC	CASQGTTYNEQFF
TRBV6-4	TRBJ1-4	once	.	TGTGCCAGCACCCCGCTTGGGCAGCTAACATCAACTAATGAAAAACTGTTTTTT	CASTPLGQLTSTNEKLFF
TRBV28	TRBJ1-4	.	TRBD1	TGTGCCAGCAGTACAGGGGAAAGGTGGGAAAAACTGTTTTTT	CASSTGERWEKLFF
TRBV24-1	TRBJ1-1	.	.	TGTGCCCCATACGCCCCCAGAGCTTTCTTT	CAPYAPRAFF
TRBV7-6	TRBJ2-5	.	.	TGTGCCAGCACCCGGAGGCAGGGGAGAGGGGAGACCCAGTACTTC	CASTRRQGRGETQYF
TRBV7-3	TRBJ2-7	.	.	TGTGCCAGCAGCTTGCGCCCCGACGGGAGCTCCTACGAGCAGTACTTC	CASSLRPDGSSYEQYF
TRBV30	TRBJ1-5	.	TRBD1	TGTGCCTGGAATAGGGGGCAGAGCAATCAGCCCCAGCATTTT	CAWNRGQSNQPQHF
TRBV5-1	TRBJ1-2	.	TRBD1	TGCGCCAGCAGCGCCTCGCGGACAGGTGTTTATGGCTACACCTTC	CASSASRTGVYGYTF
TRBV18	TRBJ2-1	.	.	TGTGCCAGCTCACCATCCCTCGGGAGCGGGTACAATGAGCAGTTCTTC	CASSPSLGSGYNEQFF
TRBV27	TRBJ1-1	.	TRBD1	TGTGCCAGCTCGACAGGGCCTCGTACTGAAGCTTTCTTT	CASSTGPRTEAFF
TRBV7-8	TRBJ1-1	.	.	TGTGCCAGCAGCTTAGGATTCGAGGGGTTGAACACTGAAGCTTTCTTT	CASSLGFEGLNTEAFF
TRBV7-2	TRBJ1-1	.	.	TGTGCCAGCAGCTTAGCGAGGACCAGTTCCGAAGCTTTCTTT	CASSLARTSSEAFF
TRBV6-2/TRBV6-3	TRBJ1-2	.	TRBD1	TGTGCCAGCAGTTATGACAGGGATCACTATGGCTACACCTTC	CASSYDRDHYGYTF
TRBV6-5	TRBJ2-3	.	TRBD2	TGTGCCAGCAGTTACTCGGCGGGGGTCCCAGATACGCAGTATTTT	CASSYSAGVPDTQYF
TRBV6-5	TRBJ1-4	.	.	TGTGCCAGCACTCCTAACGGAGGGGATGAAAAACTGTTTTTT	CASTPNGGDEKLFF
TRBV7-2	TRBJ2-1	.	.	TGTGCCAGCAGCTTAGGCTGGGGGGTAAATGAGCAGTTCTTC	CASSLGWGVNEQFF
TRBV7-9	TRBJ2-7	.	.	TGTGCCAGCAGCCTACGGGGGCGACCCGACGAGCAGTACTTC	CASSLRGRPDEQYF
TRBV11-2	TRBJ1-6	.	.	TGTGCTGGGGGACCTAATTCACCCCTCCACTTT	CAGGPNSPLHF
TRBV19	TRBJ2-7	.	.	TGTGCCAGTAGTCCCTTACCGTGGCCTCAGTCCTACGAGCAGTACTTC	CASSPLPWPQSYEQYF
TRBV19	TRBJ2-7	.	TRBD1	TGTGCCAGTAGTATGGACAGGAACTCCTACGAGCAGTACTTC	CASSMDRNSYEQYF
TRBV6-4	TRBJ1-2	.	.	TGTGCCAGCAGTGAGGGGCGGGGCCACTATGGCTACACCTTC	CASSEGRGHYGYTF
TRBV6-2/TRBV6-3	TRBJ2-4	.	TRBD1	TGTGCCAGCAGTTACGAGACCGGGACAGAGCGACAAGCCAAAAACATTCAGTACTTC	CASSYETGTERQAKNIQYF
TRBV28	TRBJ1-2	.	.	TGTGCCAGCAGTTTACAGGGGAATGGCTACACCTTC	CASSLQGNGYTF
TRBV19	TRBJ2-5	.	.	TGTGCCAGTAGCCGTGGGAGCTACCAAGAGACCCAGTACTTC	CASSRGSYQETQYF
TRBV5-8	TRBJ1-6	.	.	TGTGCCAGCAGCAGAATCGGGGGGGAGCCCTATAATTCACCCCTCCACTTT	CASSRIGGEPYNSPLHF
TRBV6-5	TRBJ2-5	.	.	TGTGCCAGCAGTTACTCTCCAGGGCGGGAGACCCAGTACTTC	CASSYSPGRETQYF
TRBV2	TRBJ2-5	.	.	TGTGCCAGCAGTACCCCCAGGGGACGCGGGACCCAGTACTTC	CASSTPRGRGTQYF
TRBV28	TRBJ2-7	once	.	TGTGCCAGCAGAACGGGGACCTCTCCAAAACTAACAGACAGTGGCGAGCAGTACTTC	CASRTGTSPKLTDSGEQYF
TRBV30	TRBJ2-5	few	TRBD1	TGTGCCTGGAGGGACAGGGGGCAAGAGACCCAGTACTTC	CAWRDRGQETQYF
TRBV6-5	TRBJ1-1	few	.	TGTGCCAGCAGCCTTTCGGATCTAGGGGGCACTGAAGCTTTCTTT	CASSLSDLGGTEAFF
TRBV9	TRBJ2-3	once	TRBD2	TGTGCCAGCAGCGTAGGCGGGAGTGGGACAGATACGCAGTATTTT	CASSVGGSGTDTQYF
TRBV7-6	TRBJ1-1	.	.	TGTGCCAGCAGCTTAGTAGGGACGAAGAACACTGAAGCTTTCTTT	CASSLVGTKNTEAFF
TRBV5-1	TRBJ1-4	few	TRBD1	TGCGCCAGCAGCCTAGACAGGGGTGCGAATGAAAAACTGTTTTTT	CASSLDRGANEKLFF
TRBV6-5	TRBJ2-7	large	TRBD1	TGTGCCAGCAGTTACACACCGGGACAGGGGATCTTCGAGCAGTACTTC	CASSYTPGQGIFEQYF
TRBV7-2	TRBJ1-2	.	TRBD1	TGTGCCAGCAGCGCTGGGACAGGGGTTGTTGGCTACACCTTC	CASSAGTGVVGYTF
TRBV7-8	TRBJ2-7	.	.	TGTGCCAGCAGCTTATTTAGGGTCTCCTACGAGCAGTACTTC	CASSLFRVSYEQYF
TRBV13	TRBJ1-2	few	TRBD1	TGTGCCAGCAGCTTAAAGGAGGGGGCGTGGGGCTACACCTTC	CASSLKEGAWGYTF
TRBV7-8	TRBJ1-1	.	.	TGTGCCAGCAGCTTAGTGTGGGGCTTGAACACTGAAGCTTTCTTT	CASSLVWGLNTEAFF
TRBV7-2	TRBJ2-1	once	TRBD2	TGTGCCAGCAGCCCAGGGGGAGCGGGGGGGTCCGATGAGCAGTTCTTC	CASSPGGAGGSDEQFF